The sequence of this T cell receptor beta chain was determined in a study of blood T cell repertoires in COVID-19. Participant age was roughly 18 to 89 years, and participants resided in about 25 US areas. Recovered status in Cohort 3 required two negative PCRs, clearance, or symptom resolution. Germline values: CDR1 SNHLY, CDR2 FYNNEI. Trimming cost V 3 bases and J 0 bases; bases outside gene matches: 5. CDR3 size: 18 residues. Clones were read by immunoSEQ multiplex PCR, and TCRdb kept only the in-frame ones, dropping some. The profile covers roughly 170,000 clones, with more than 75% appearing a single time and 17% taken by the ten largest.

Input material: PBMCs or T cells enriched from blood (not recorded which). V usage is TRBV2 and J usage is TRBJ1-6; 10 nucleotides align to TRBD1. This sequence originates from a woman aged 45-65 years who had recovered from COVID-19. Written as DNA, the CDR3 is TGTGCCAGCAGTGACGGGACAGGGGCCTTCTCCTATAATTCACCCCTCCACTTT. Protein: CASSDGTGAFSYNSPLHF.